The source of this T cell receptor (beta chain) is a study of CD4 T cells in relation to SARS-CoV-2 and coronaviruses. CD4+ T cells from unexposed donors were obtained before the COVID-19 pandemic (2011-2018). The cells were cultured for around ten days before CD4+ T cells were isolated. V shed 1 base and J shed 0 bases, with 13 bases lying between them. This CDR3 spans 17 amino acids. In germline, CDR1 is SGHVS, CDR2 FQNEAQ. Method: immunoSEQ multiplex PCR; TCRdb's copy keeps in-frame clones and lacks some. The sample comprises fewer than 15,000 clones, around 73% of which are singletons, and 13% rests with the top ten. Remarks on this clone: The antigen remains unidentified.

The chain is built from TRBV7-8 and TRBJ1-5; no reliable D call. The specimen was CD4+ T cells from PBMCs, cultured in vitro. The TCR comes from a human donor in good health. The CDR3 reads CASSLGRVDYSNQPQHF. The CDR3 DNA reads TGTGCCAGCAGCTTAGGAAGGGTAGATTATAGCAATCAGCCCCAGCATTTT. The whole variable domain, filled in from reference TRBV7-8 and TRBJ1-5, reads GAGVSQSPRYKVAKRGQDVALRCDPISGHVSLFWYQQALGQGPEFLTYFQNEAQLDKSGLPSDRFFAERPEGSVSTLKIQRTQQEDSAVYLCASSLGRVDYSNQPQHFGDGTRLSIL.